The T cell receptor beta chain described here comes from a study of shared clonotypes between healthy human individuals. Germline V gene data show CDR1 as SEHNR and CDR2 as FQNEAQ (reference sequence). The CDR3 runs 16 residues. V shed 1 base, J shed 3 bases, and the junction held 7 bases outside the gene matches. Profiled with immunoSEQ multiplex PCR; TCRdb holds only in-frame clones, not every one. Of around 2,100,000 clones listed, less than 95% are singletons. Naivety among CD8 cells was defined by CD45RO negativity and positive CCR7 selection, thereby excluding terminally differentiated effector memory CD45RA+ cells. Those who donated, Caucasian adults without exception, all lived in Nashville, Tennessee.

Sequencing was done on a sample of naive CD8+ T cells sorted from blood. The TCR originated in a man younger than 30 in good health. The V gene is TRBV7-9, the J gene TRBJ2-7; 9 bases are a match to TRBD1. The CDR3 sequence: CASSLVGTGIGYEQYF. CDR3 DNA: TGTGCCAGCAGCTTAGTAGGGACAGGGATCGGCTACGAGCAGTACTTC. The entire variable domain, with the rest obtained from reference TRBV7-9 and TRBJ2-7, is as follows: DTGVSQNPRHKITKRGQNVTFRCDPISEHNRLYWYRQTLGQGPEFLTYFQNEAQLEKSRLLSDRFSAERPKGSFSTLEIQRTEQGDSAMYLCASSLVGTGIGYEQYFGPGTRLTVT.